The clone carrying this T cell receptor (beta chain) was recorded at least ten times. In TCRdb, the 5' RACE reads were re-called with MiXCR into one record per CDR3 protein. The sample yields about 320,000 distinct CDR3 sequences, over 3.5% seen once. Deletions cut 5 bases from V and 2 bases from J, with 18 bases between. The CDR3 runs to 17 residues. Germline CDR1 reads SEHNR; CDR2 reads FQNEAQ (reference sequence). The data belong to a study of T cells after yellow fever vaccination. The J gene is TRBJ2-2, the V gene TRBV7-9; D is perhaps TRBD2 (5 bases). The starting material was PBMCs, obtained 15 days after the yellow fever booster vaccination. This sequence originates from a man younger than 30 who received the YFV17D yellow fever vaccine. The CDR3 spells CASSTPLNGVNTGELFF. CDR3 coding DNA: TGTGCCAGCAGCACGCCGCTCAACGGGGTAAACACCGGGGAGCTGTTTTTT. Based on the CDR3 plus reference TRBV7-9 and TRBJ2-2, the full variable domain is DTGVSQNPRHKITKRGQNVTFRCDPISEHNRLYWYRQTLGQGPEFLTYFQNEAQLEKSRLLSDRFSAERPKGSFSTLEIQRTEQGDSAMYLCASSTPLNGVNTGELFFGEGSRLTVL.